This passage covers 9 T cell receptor beta chains from one sample sequenced in a study of blood T cell repertoires in COVID-19 (dated by TCRdb to 2018 to 2021). Preparation of the library involved the immunoSEQ multiplex PCR assay. TCRdb retrieved this table from immuneACCESS and kept in-frame rearrangements only. Not all clones are present; in checked studies, unresolved V genes account for under half, and no reason is known for the remainder. This sample lists 110,000 or so clones; 75% to 90% were detected once. About 6.1% of the sample is held by the ten biggest clonotypes. The sequencing sample was made of peripheral blood. All receptors derive from a woman aged 55 to 70 with COVID-19, enrolled during active disease.

The gene calls are TRBV27 and TRBJ2-3; 12 nucleotides agree with TRBD2. This CDR3 region has 17 residues. Germline trimming cut 5 bases from V and 4 bases from J; bases unmatched to any gene: 10. The germline V gene has CDR1 MNHEY and CDR2 SMNVEV (reference sequence). CDR3 sequence: CASSPSSGTSGSDTQYF. CDR3 bases: TGTGCCAGCAGTCCATCTTCCGGGACTAGCGGGTCAGATACGCAGTATTTT.

CDR3 sequence reads: CASSFVSGDDETQYF. CDR3 in DNA: TGCGCCAGCAGCTTCGTTAGCGGGGATGATGAGACGCAGTATTTT. This chain uses TRBV5-1 with TRBJ2-3; the match to TRBD2 covers 8 bases. This CDR3 spans 15 amino acids. From germline, CDR1 is SGHRS and CDR2 YFSETQ. The V and J ends lost 2 bases and 9 bases, in that order; junction bases with no gene match: 11.

As concerns this clone: In the same sample, other DNA sequences code for this CDR3. The J gene is TRBJ2-6, the V gene TRBV5-1; the D is unclear. Trimming pared 1 base from V and 2 bases from J, leaving 4 bases between. The CDR3 is made up of 14 amino acids. Germline CDR1 reads SGHRS; CDR2 reads YFSETQ. The CDR3 coding sequence is TGCGCCAGCAGCTTGACGGCTGGGGCCAACGTCCTGACTTTC. The encoded protein is CASSLTAGANVLTF.

This chain links TRBV6-6 with TRBJ1-6, with TRBD1 matching 9 bases. Germline assignment: CDR1 MNHNY and CDR2 SVGAGI (reference sequence). The CDR3 has 17 residues. The V and J ends lost 5 bases and 3 bases, in that order; junction bases with no gene match: 8. The CDR3 coding sequence is TGTGCCAGCAGTCCACCGGGACAGGGTGTCTATAATTCACCCCTCCACTTT. It translates to CASSPPGQGVYNSPLHF.

This chain links TRBV29-1 with TRBJ2-3; 11 bases are a match to TRBD2. The CDR3 extends over 15 amino acids. Germline trimming cut 5 bases from V and 0 bases from J; bases unmatched to any gene: 4. CDR1 is SQVTM, CDR2 ANQGSEA, per germline. The CDR3 DNA reads as TGCAGCGTTTTGGGACTAGCGGCTAGCACAGATACGCAGTATTTT. It translates to CSVLGLAASTDTQYF.

The chain recombines TRBV7-6 with TRBJ1-2; TRBD1 agrees at 9 bases. Per germline, CDR1 SGHVS and CDR2 FNYEAQ. The CDR3 sequence is 14 residues long. Losses at the gene ends were 1 base for V and 5 bases for J; bases not matched to a gene: 2. CDR3 in DNA: TGTGCCAGCAGCTTAGAGGACAGGGGTTATGGCTACACCTTC. This gives the protein CASSLEDRGYGYTF.

This chain connects TRBV11-2 to TRBJ1-1; D is possibly TRBD1 (5 bases). CDR3 length: 14 amino acids. In germline, CDR1 is SGHAT, CDR2 FQNNGV. V was cut by 5 bases and J by 5 bases, with 15 bases left in between. CDR3 region: CASSLRRGGTEAFF. In nucleotides, the CDR3 is TGTGCCAGCAGCCTAAGACGCGGGGGAACTGAAGCTTTCTTT.

This clone was counted once. V usage is TRBV6-6 and J usage is TRBJ1-3; TRBD1 matches at 8 bases. V shed 6 bases and J 3 bases; nucleotides not matched to a gene: 1. The germline CDR1 and CDR2 sequences are MNHNY and SVGAGI (reference sequence). This CDR3 has 13 amino acids. The CDR3 coding sequence is TGTGCCAGCAGCAGGGGGCTTGGAAACACCATATATTTT. It codes for CASSRGLGNTIYF.

The chain recombines TRBV9 with TRBJ2-5, with TRBD2 matching 13 bases. CDR1 and CDR2 from the germline V gene are SGDLS and YYNGEE. V trimming: 6 bases; J trimming: 2 bases; junction bases outside the gene matches: 4. The CDR3 length is 15 residues. For the CDR3, the DNA is TGTGCCAGCACCACGGGACTAGCGGGACAAGAGACCCAGTACTTC. Protein: CASTTGLAGQETQYF.